The present TCR beta chain was sequenced within a study of cytomegalovirus exposure and HLA in healthy donors. To note about this clone: The antigen is unknown.

It was with 60 Vbeta and 13 Jbeta primers that the PCR ran. Some clones are missing from TCRdb's copy, which holds only in-frame ones; the method was immunoSEQ multiplex PCR. This table has some 130,000 clones, 70% to 80% appearing once. Study-wide results and caveats: A later analysis found that most CMV-associated TCR beta chains appeared HLA-restricted. Researchers catalogued 160 or so TCR beta chains as cytomegalovirus-associated. Using a false discovery rate of 0.05, a later analysis showed that approximately 16,000 TCR beta sequences were associated with HLA alleles.

Input material: PBMCs. The sequence derives from a man aged 30 to 39 in good health and CMV-seronegative.

The CDR3 loop reads CATSRRDRGPGGYTF. The CDR3 bases are TGTGCCACCAGCAGACGGGACAGGGGGCCTGGTGGCTACACCTTC. The genes are TRBV15 and TRBJ1-2; 12 nucleotides align to TRBD1. V lost 2 bases and J lost 7; bases outside the gene matches: 5. The V gene's germline CDR1 is LNHNV and CDR2 YYDKDF (reference sequence). The CDR3 has 15 amino acids.